This TCR beta chain emerged from a study of lymphopenia after photon versus proton radiotherapy (dated 2019 in TCRdb). About the study as a whole: In patients with gastrointestinal tumors who developed high-grade lymphopenia, the study compared the immunological effects of photon radiation therapy with those of proton radiation therapy. The cohort included approximately 22 patients with gastrointestinal tumors who developed lymphopenia after receiving either photon or proton therapy. The study aimed to characterize how the two radiation modalities differ in their impact on the immune system. Paper-wide results and their limitations: Across the cohort, among patients who died, a greater drop in TCR diversity after the nadir was inversely correlated with overall survival time. Once the lymphocyte count had reached its nadir, the repertoires of photon-treated patients showed oligoclonal expansion, particularly of CD8+ Temra cells, and this expansion drove the decline in diversity. The survival association was examined only in patients who died, and the authors described better survival with proton therapy as a possibility, not as a demonstrated result. Relative stability during treatment was observed in proton-treated patients, whereas loss of naive T cells and TCR diversity and gain of effector/memory populations were observed in photon-treated patients.

Library creation used the immunoSEQ multiplex PCR assay. T cell repertoires were profiled with deep sequencing of rearranged TCR beta loci together with multiparametric flow cytometry. The clones in this table, taken by TCRdb from immuneACCESS, are in-frame only. Not every clone is retained; where verified, under half of the shortfall comes from an unresolved V gene, and the cause of the rest is unknown. The sample table holds 89,000 or so clones, of which about 86% were seen once. The top ten clones comprise about 1.3% of the sample. The CDR3, from cysteine to phenylalanine, totals 15 residues. Just CDR3 DNA is preserved here, 45 bases in frame from base 1. V lost 3 bases and J lost 6 bases, and the count of bases not matched to a germline gene is 7. Looking up the germline V gene (reference sequence) yields CDR1 GTSNPN and CDR2 SVGIG. Points on this clone: Its antigen target is currently unknown. Base-call qualities are not available, and no considerably larger clone is one nucleotide away.

This sample comprised peripheral blood, obtained from a patient treated with proton-based radiotherapy. In this chain, TRBV30 is recombined with TRBJ2-1, with 11 bases matching TRBD2. This TCR was recovered from a man aged 55 to 70 with pancreatic cancer. The CDR3: CAWRVLAGARNEQFF. The DNA sequence is as follows: TGTGCCTGGAGAGTACTAGCGGGAGCTCGCAATGAGCAGTTCTTC. This CDR3, with the reference TRBV30 and TRBJ2-1 proteins standing in past its ends, gives the full variable domain SQTIHQWPATLVQPVGSPLSLECTVEGTSNPNLYWYRQAAGRGLQLLFYSVGIGQISSEVPQNLSASRPQDRQFILSSKKLLLSDSGFYLCAWRVLAGARNEQFFGPGTRLTVL.